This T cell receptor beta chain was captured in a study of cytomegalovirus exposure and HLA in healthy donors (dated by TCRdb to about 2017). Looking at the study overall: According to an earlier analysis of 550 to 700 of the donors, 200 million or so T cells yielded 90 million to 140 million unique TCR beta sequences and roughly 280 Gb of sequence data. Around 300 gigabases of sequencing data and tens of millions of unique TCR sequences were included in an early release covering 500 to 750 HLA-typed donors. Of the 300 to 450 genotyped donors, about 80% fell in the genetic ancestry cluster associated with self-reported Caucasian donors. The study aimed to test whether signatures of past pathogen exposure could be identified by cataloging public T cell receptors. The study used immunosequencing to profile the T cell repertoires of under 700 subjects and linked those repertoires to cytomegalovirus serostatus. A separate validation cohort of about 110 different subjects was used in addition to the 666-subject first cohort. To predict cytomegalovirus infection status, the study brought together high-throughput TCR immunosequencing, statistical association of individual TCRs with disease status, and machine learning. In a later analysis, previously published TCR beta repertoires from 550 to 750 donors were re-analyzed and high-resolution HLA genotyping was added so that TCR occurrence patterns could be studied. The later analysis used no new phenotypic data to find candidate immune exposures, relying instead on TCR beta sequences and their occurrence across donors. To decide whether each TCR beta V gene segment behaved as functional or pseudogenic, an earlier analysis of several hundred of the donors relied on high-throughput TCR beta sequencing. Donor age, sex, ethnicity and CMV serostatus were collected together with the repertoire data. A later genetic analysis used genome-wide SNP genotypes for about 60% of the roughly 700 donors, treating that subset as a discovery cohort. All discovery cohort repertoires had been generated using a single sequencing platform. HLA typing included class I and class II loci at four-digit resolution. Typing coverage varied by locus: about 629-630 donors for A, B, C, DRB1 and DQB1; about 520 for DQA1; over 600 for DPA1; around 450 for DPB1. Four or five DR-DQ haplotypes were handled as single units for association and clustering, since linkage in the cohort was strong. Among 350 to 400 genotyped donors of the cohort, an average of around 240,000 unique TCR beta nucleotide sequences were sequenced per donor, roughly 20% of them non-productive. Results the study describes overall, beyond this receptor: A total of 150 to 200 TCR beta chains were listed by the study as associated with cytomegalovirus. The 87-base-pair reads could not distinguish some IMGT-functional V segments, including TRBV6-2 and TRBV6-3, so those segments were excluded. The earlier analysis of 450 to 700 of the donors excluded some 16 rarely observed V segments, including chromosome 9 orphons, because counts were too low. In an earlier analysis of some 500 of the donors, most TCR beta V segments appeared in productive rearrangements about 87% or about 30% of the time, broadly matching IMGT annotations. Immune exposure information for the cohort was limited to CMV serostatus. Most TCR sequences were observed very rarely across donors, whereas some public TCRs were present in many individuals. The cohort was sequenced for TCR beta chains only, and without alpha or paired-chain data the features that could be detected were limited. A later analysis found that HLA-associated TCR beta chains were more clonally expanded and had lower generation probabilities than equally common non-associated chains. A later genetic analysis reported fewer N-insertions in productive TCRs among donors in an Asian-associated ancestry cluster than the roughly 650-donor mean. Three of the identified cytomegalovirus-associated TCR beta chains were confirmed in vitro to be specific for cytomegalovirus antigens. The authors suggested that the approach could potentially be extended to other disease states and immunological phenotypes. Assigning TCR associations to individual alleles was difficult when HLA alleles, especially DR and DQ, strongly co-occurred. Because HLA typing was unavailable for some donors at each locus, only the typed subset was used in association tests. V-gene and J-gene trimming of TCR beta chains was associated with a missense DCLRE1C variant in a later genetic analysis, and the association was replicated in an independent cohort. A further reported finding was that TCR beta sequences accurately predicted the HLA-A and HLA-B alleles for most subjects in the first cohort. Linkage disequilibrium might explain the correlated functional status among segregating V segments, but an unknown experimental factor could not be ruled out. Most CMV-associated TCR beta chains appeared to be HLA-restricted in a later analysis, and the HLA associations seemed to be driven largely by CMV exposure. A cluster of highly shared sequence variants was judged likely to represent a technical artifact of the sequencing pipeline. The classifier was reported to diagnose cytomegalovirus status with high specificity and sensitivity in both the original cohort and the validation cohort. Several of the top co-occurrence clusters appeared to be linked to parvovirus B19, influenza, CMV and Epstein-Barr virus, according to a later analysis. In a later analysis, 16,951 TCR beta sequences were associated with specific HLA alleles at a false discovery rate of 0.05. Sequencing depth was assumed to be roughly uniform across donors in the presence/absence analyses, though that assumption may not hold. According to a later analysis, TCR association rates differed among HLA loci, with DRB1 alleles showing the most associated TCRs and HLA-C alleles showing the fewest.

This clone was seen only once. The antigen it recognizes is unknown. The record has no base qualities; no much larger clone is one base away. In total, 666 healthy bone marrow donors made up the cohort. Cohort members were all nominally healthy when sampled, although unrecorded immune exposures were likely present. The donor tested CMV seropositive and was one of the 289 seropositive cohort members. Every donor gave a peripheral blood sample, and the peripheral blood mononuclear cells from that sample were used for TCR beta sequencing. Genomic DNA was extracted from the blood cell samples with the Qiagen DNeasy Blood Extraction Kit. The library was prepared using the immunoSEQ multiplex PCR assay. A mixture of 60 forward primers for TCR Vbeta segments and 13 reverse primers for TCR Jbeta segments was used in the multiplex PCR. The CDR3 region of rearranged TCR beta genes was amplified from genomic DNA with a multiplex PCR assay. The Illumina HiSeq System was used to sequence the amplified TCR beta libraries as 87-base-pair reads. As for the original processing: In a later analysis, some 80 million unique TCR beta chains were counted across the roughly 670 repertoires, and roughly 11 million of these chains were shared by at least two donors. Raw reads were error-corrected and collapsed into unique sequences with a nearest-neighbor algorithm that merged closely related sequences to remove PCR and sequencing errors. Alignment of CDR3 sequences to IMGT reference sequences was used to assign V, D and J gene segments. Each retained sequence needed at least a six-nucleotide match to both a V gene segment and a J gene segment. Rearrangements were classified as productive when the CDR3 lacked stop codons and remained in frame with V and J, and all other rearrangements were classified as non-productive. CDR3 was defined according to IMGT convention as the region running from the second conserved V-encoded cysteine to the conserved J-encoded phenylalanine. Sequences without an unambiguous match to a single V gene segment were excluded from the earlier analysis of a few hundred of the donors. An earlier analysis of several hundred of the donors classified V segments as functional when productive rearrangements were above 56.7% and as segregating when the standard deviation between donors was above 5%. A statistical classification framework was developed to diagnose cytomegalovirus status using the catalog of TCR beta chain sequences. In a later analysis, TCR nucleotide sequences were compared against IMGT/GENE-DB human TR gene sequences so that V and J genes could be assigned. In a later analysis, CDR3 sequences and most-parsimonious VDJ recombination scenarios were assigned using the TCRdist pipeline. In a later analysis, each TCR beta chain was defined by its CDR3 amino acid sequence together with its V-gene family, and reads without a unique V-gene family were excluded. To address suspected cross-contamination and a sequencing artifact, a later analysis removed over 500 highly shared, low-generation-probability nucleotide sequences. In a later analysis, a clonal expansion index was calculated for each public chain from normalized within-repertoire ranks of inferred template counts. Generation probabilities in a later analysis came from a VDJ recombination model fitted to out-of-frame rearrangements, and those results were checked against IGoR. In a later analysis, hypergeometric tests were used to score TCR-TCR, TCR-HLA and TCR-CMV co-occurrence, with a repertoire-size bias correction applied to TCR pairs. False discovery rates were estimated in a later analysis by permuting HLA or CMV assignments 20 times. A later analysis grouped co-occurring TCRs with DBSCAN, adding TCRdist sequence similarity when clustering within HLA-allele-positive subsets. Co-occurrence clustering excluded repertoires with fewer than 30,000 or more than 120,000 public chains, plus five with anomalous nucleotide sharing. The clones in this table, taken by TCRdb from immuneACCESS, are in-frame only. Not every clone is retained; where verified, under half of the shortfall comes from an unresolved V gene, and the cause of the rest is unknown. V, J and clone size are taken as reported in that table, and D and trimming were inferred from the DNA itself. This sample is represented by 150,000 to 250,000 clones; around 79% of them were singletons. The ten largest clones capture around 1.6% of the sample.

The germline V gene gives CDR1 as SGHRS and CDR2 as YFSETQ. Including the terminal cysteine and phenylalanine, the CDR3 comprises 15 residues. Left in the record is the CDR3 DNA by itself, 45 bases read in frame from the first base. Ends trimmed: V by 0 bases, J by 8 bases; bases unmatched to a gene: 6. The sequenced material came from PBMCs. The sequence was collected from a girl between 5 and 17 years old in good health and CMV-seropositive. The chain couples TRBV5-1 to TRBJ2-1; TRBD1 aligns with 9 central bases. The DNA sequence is TGCGCCAGCAGCTTGGAGGGGACAGGGTCTGATGAGCAGTTCTTC. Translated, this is CASSLEGTGSDEQFF.